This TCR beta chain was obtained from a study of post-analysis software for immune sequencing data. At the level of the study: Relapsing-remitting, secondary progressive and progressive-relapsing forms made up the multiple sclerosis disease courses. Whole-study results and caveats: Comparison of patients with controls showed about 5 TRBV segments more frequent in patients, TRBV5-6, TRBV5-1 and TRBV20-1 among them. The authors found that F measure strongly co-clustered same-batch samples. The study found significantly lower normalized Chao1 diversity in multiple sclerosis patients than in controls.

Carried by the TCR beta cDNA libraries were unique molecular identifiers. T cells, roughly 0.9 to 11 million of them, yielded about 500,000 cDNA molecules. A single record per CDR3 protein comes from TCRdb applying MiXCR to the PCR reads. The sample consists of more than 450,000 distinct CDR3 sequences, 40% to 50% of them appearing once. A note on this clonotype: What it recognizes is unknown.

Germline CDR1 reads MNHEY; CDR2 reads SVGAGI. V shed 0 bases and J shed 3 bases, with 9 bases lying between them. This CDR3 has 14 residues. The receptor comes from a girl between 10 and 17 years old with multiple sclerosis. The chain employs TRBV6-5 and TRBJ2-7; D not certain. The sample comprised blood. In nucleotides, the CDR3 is TGTGCCAGCAGTTACTCATCCGGGTTCTACGAGCAGTACTTC. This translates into CASSYSSGFYEQYF.